These 15 T cell receptor beta chains were all obtained from the same sample, sequenced in a study of tumor-infiltrating lymphocytes in primary liver carcinoma (dated by TCRdb to between 2016 and 2019). Sequencing instrument: Illumina HiSeq 2500. TCRbeta-specific cDNA was reverse-transcribed from approximately 500 ng total RNA using a constant-region primer and ProtoScript II reverse transcriptase. Construction of the TCRbeta libraries relied on three nested rounds of multiplex PCR, following a slightly modified ARM-PCR procedure. Each of the first two PCR rounds ran for around 9 cycles and used multiplex TRBV1-TRBV30 forward primers together with a Cbeta reverse primer. TCRdb reanalyzed the raw reads on its own, using fastp at Q25 for trimming and MiXCR for clone calling, and kept in-frame beta chains. Rows are unified per CDR3 protein, each entry keeping the most common DNA and genes. The table for this sample lists more than 70,000 distinct CDR3 sequences; approximately 62% of them were counted only once. The ten largest clones add up to approximately 26% of the sample.

Total RNA and DNA were co-extracted from roughly 18-30 mg of bulk tissue with the AllPrep DNA/RNA mini kit, without cell sorting. Material for sequencing was tumor-adjacent normal liver tissue. The origin of the receptors is a man between 35 and 55 years old with primary liver carcinoma and hepatitis B virus infection.

This chain uses TRBV6-5 with TRBJ1-2; D not resolved. The CDR3 has 16 residues. Trimming removed 7 bases from V and 2 bases from J, with 20 bases in between. Per germline, CDR1 MNHEY and CDR2 SVGAGI. The CDR3 DNA follows: TGTGCCAGCAATTCCGGGGTCGGGGTCGTCAACTATGGCTACACCTTC. Residues: CASNSGVGVVNYGYTF.

The chain uses TRBV29-1 and TRBJ2-1; no clear D gene. Trimming removed 6 bases from V and 4 bases from J, with 13 bases in between. The CDR3 consists of 13 residues. CDR1 SQVTM and CDR2 ANQGSEA come from the germline V gene. This CDR3 reads CSVAPDYYNEQFF. The CDR3 DNA is TGCAGCGTCGCGCCTGATTATTACAATGAGCAGTTCTTC.

This clonotype is a singleton in its sample. The DNA is omitted, as the CDR3 cannot be located on it reliably, and the CDR3 follows TCRdb's listing. The rearrangement links TRBV29-1 to TRBJ1-2; TRBD1, the table's D call, was not compared with the DNA. Germline-derived CDR1 and CDR2 are SQVTM and ANQGSEA. The CDR3 is 14 amino acids long, termini counted. This CDR3 reads CSVWDPDQDYGCTF.

Comments on this clonotype: Relative to the germline gene, one junction end is altered; a read error may explain this. This CDR3 reads CTSSLARLNEQFF. CDR3 bases: TGTACCAGCAGTTTAGCGAGATTAAATGAGCAGTTCTTC. The chain combines TRBV6-1 with TRBJ2-1; tentative D call: TRBD2 (5 bases). The CDR3 runs 13 residues. CDR1 is MNHNS and CDR2 is SASEGT in the germline V gene.

As to this clonotype: Being one base from a much bigger clone, this may be a read error. The CDR3 DNA sequence: TGTGCCAGCAGTTTAGCGAGCGGGAGTCGCGAGCGGTACTTC. This gives the protein CASSLASGSRERYF. The gene calls are TRBV28 and TRBJ2-7; 8 bases align to TRBD2. In germline, CDR1 is MDHEN, CDR2 SYDVKM. The CDR3 runs to 14 residues.

The chain is built from TRBV11-2 and TRBJ2-2; D possibly matches TRBD1 or TRBD2 (6 bases each). V was trimmed by 5 bases and J by 4 bases, leaving 20 bases between them. The CDR3 has 17 residues. Germline V gene lookup returns CDR1 SGHAT and CDR2 FQNNGV. CDR3 nucleotides: TGTGCCAGCAGCATAAATCTTGGAGGGGGGCTCACCGGGGAGCTGTTTTTT. Translation gives CASSINLGGGLTGELFF.

V is TRBV14 and J is TRBJ2-1; possibly TRBD2 for D (6 bases). This CDR3 comprises 14 residues. V was cut by 1 base and J by 12 bases, with 16 bases left in between. Looked up from germline, CDR1 is SGHDN and CDR2 is FVKESK. This chain's CDR3 is CASSQGRVSRGQFF. Here the CDR3 DNA reads TGTGCCAGCAGCCAAGGGAGGGTGTCGAGGGGGCAGTTCTTC.

With respect to this clonotype: A read error is likely, as this CDR3 ends without the conserved phenylalanine or tryptophan. The chain combines TRBV10-3 with TRBJ1-2; D is ambiguous. Germline V lookup: CDR1 ENHRY, CDR2 SYGVKD. Trimming pared 2 bases from V and 1 base from J, leaving 5 bases between. This CDR3 has 13 amino acids. The CDR3 nucleotides are TGTGCCATCAGTGAGCAGGTTAACTATGGCTACACCCTA. It translates to CAISEQVNYGYTL.

Comment on this clonotype: A much larger clonotype is one base distant, so this may be a read error. V usage is TRBV24-1 and J usage is TRBJ2-2; maybe TRBD1 (6 bases). The germline V gene has CDR1 KGHDR and CDR2 SFDVKD. This CDR3 is built from 17 residues. Here the CDR3 reads CAISAIDRTRNTGELFF. The CDR3 DNA reads TGTGCCATCAGTGCTATAGACAGGACCCGGAACACCGGGGAGCTGTTTTTT.

This clonotype appeared a few times. The chain is built from TRBV11-3 and TRBJ2-1, with no clear D. Per germline, CDR1 SGHNT and CDR2 YENEEA. This CDR3 region has 14 residues. The V end lost 3 bases, the J end lost 2 bases, and 8 bases lay between the germline ends. This CDR3 is CASSFAGPYNEQFF. CDR3 sequence (DNA): TGTGCCAGCAGCTTCGCCGGCCCCTACAATGAGCAGTTCTTC.

This clonotype was picked up a small number of times. J is TRBJ2-7 and V is TRBV5-6, with 9 positions matching TRBD2. The CDR3 consists of 15 residues. Germline loops: CDR1 SGHDT, CDR2 YYEEEE. After removal of 2 bases from V and 4 bases from J, the junction contained 7 bases not matched to a gene. The CDR3 loop is CASSFVASGMYEQYF. DNA for the CDR3: TGTGCCAGCAGCTTCGTGGCTAGCGGGATGTACGAGCAGTACTTC.

Notes on this clonotype: A read error may explain this, as a much larger clone is one base away. The chain has TRBV4-3 and TRBJ2-4; D is possibly TRBD2 (6 bases). This CDR3 has 13 residues. CDR1 is LGHNA and CDR2 is YSLEER in the germline V gene. CDR3 sequence reads: CASIQEEGSIQYF. DNA of the CDR3: TGCGCCAGCATCCAAGAGGAGGGCAGTATTCAGTACTTC.

Concerning this clonotype itself: Compared with germline, one end of the junction differs, possibly owing to a read error. The V call is TRBV11-1, the J call TRBJ2-1, with TRBD2 matching 7 bases. Looked up from germline, CDR1 is SGHAT and CDR2 is FQDESV (reference sequence). The CDR3 runs to 15 residues. The CDR3 DNA follows: TGTGCCGGCAGCTTAGAGGCTAGCGGCACTGGTGTGCAGTTCTTC. This sequence encodes CAGSLEASGTGVQFF.

This clonotype showed up just a few times. The rearrangement joins TRBV28 to TRBJ1-2; no reliable D call. The CDR3 consists of 13 residues. Between the trimmed V and J ends, which lost 6 bases and 8 bases, there was a span of 16 bases. Germline V lookup: CDR1 MDHEN, CDR2 SYDVKM. As DNA, the CDR3 is TGTGCCAGCAGCGACGGATCTACTCGAGGCTACACCTTC. Encoded protein: CASSDGSTRGYTF.

This clonotype was counted a few times. The chain couples TRBV30 to TRBJ1-1; TRBD1 matches 8 bases. CDR3 length equals 15 residues. After removal of 1 base from V and 4 bases from J, the junction contained 8 bases not matched to a gene. From germline, CDR1 is GTSNPN and CDR2 SVGIG (reference sequence). The CDR3 DNA follows: TGTGCCTGGAGTGGCCAGGGGGCGGTGAGCACTGAAGCTTTCTTT. Its protein product is CAWSGQGAVSTEAFF.